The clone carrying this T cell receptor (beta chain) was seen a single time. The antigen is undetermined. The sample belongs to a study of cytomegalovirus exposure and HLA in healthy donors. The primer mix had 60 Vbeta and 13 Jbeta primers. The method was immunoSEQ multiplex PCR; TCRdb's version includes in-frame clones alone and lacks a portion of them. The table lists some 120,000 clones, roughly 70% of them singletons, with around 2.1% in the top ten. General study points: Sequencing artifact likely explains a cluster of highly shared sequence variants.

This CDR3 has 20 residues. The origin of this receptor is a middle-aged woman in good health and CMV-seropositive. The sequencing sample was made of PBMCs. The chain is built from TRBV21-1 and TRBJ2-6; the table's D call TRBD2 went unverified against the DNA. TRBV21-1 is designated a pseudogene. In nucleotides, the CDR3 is TGTGCCAGCAGCAAAGCTCCGGGACTAGCGGGAGGGCCTGGGGCCAACGTCCTGACTTTC. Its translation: CASSKAPGLAGGPGANVLTF.